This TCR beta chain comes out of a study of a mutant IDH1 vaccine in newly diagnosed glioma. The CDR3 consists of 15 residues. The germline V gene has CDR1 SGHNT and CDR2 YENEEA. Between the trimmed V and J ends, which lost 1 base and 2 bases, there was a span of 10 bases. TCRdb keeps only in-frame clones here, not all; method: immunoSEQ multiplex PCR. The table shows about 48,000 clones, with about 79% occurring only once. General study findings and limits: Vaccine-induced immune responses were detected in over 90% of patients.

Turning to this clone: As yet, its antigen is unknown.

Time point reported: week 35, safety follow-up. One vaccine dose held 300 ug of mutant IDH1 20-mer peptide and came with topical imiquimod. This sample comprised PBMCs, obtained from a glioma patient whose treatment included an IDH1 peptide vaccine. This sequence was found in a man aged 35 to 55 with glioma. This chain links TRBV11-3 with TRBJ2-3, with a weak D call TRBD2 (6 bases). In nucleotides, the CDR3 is TGTGCCAGCAGCTTAGGGGGGGACTTCACAGATACGCAGTATTTT. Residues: CASSLGGDFTDTQYF.